This T cell receptor beta chain was sequenced for a study of T cell clonotyping in hematopoietic cell transplantation. Turning to the study itself: Recipients' pretransplant samples followed cytoreduction.

Study-wide results and caveats: Graft donor and pretransplant recipient Inverse Simpson Index values predicted broader posttransplant TCR diversity. Without cell sorting, CD4 versus CD8 contributions remain unresolved. Pathologically expanded recipient clonotypes increased progressively from day 30 to day 180 as diversity fell.

Stated time point: recipient sample about 28 days before transplant, after cytoreduction. Profiled with immunoSEQ multiplex PCR; TCRdb holds only in-frame clones, not every one. This table has tens of thousands of clones, approximately 94% appearing once. On this clone: The target antigen is unknown.

The sequence derives from a man in his fifties with acute myeloid leukemia. Some clones in this sample may be carry-over from other donors' samples. The sequences come from peripheral blood mononuclear cells, collected before stem cell transplant.

The DNA for the CDR3 is TGTGCCAGCAGCTTAACCAGGGGGCGTTACACAGATACGCAGTATTTT. Amino acids: CASSLTRGRYTDTQYF. The chain carries TRBV11-2 and TRBJ2-3, with TRBD1 matching 8 bases. The CDR3 totals 16 residues. Trimming cost V 2 bases and J 2 bases; bases outside gene matches: 6. Germline loops: CDR1 SGHAT, CDR2 FQNNGV.